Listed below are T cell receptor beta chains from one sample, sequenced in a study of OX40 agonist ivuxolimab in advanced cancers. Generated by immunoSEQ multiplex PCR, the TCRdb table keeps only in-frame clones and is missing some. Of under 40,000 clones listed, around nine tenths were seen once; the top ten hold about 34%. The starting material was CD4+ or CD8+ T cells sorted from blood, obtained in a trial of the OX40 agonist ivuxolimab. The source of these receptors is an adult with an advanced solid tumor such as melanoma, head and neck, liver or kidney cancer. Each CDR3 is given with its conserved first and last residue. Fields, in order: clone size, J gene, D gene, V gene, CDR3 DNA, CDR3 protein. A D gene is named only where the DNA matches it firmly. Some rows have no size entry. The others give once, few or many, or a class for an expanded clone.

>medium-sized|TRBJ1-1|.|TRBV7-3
TGTGCCAGCAGCTTAACGGGGTCCCTCCCTTTCTTT
CASSLTGSLPFF
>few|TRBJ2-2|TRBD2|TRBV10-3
TGTGCCATCAGTGATTCAGGCGGGAGGTTAGCCACCGGGGAGCTGTTTTTT
CAISDSGGRLATGELFF
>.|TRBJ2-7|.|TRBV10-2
TGCGCCAGCAGTGAGAGCGGCGAGCAGTACTTC
CASSESGEQYF
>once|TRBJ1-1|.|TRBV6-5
TGTGCCAGCAGTTACAGTGCAGGGGAGGGCACTGAAGCTTTCTTT
CASSYSAGEGTEAFF
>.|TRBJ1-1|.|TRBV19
TGTGCCAGTAGTATGTTTCAGAACACTGAAGCTTTCTTT
CASSMFQNTEAFF
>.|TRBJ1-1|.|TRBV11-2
TGTGCCATCAGCGACCAGGGGCTCACTGAAGCTTTCTTT
CAISDQGLTEAFF
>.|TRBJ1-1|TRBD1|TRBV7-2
TGTGCCAGCAGCTTATGGCCACAGGGGCACACTGAAGCTTTCTTT
CASSLWPQGHTEAFF
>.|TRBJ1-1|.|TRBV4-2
TGTGCCAGCAGCCAAGGGACCATGAACACTGAAGCTTTCTTT
CASSQGTMNTEAFF
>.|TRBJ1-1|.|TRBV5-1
TGCGCCAGCAGCCTATGGCGGGGGAACACTGAAGCTTTCTTT
CASSLWRGNTEAFF
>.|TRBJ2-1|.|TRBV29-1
TGCAGCGTTGAAGGGGTCCCCAGCTCCTACAATGAGCAGTTCTTC
CSVEGVPSSYNEQFF
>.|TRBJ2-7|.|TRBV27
TGTGCCAGCAGTTTATCGAGTTTCATGTACGAGCAGTACTTC
CASSLSSFMYEQYF
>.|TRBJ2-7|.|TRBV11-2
TGTGCCAGCAGCCCCAAGGCATATGTACACGAGCAGTACTTC
CASSPKAYVHEQYF
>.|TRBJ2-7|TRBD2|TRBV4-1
TGCGCCAGCAGCCAAGATCGGGGGGTAGTAAACGAGCAGTACTTC
CASSQDRGVVNEQYF
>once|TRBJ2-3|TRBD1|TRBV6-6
TGTGCCAGCCAGAGGACAGGGCTCACAGATACGCAGTATTTT
CASQRTGLTDTQYF
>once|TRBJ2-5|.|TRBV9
TGTGCCAGCAGCGTAGCTATGGGCAGCCAAGAGACCCAGTACTTC
CASSVAMGSQETQYF
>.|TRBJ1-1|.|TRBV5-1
TGCGCCAGCAGCTTGGGCAGGGGAACGAACACTGAAGCTTTCTTT
CASSLGRGTNTEAFF
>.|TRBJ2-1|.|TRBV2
TGTGCCAGCAGTGAATTATGGCGGAATGAGCAGTTCTTC
CASSELWRNEQFF
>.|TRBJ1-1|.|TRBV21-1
TGTGCCAGCAGGCCAAACGACAGGGAGAACACTGAAGCTTTCTTT
CASRPNDRENTEAFF
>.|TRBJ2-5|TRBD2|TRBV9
TGTGCCAGCAGCGTAGGTACTAGCGTTGAAGAGACCCAGTACTTC
CASSVGTSVEETQYF
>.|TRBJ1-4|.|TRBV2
TGTGCCAGCAGCGAAGCTGACTCAACTAATGAAAAACTGTTTTTT
CASSEADSTNEKLFF
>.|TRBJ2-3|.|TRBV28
TGTGCCAGCAGTTTCTTATTCGGTTCCGGCTACTATACGCAGTATTTT
CASSFLFGSGYYTQYF
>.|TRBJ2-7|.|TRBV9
TGTGCCAGCAGCGTAGGGACAGCTTACGAGCAGTACTTC
CASSVGTAYEQYF
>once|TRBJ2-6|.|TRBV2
TGTGCCAGCAGTGAATTTTCTCTCTCTGGGGCCAACGTCCTGACTTTC
CASSEFSLSGANVLTF
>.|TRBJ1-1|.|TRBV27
TGTGCCAGCAGACATGCCACAGGGAAGGGGGAGAACACTGAAGCTTTCTTT
CASRHATGKGENTEAFF
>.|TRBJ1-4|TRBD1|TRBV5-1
TGCGCCAGCAGCAGGGGGGCCGGCAGGGGGCTACTTAATGAAAAACTGTTTTTT
CASSRGAGRGLLNEKLFF
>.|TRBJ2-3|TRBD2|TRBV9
TGTGCCAGCAGCGTAGAACTAGCGGGGGGCACAGATACGCAGTATTTT
CASSVELAGGTDTQYF
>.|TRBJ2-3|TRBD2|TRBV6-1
TGTGCCAGCAGTGAACTGGGACTAGTTTTTGGGACAGATACGCAGTATTTT
CASSELGLVFGTDTQYF